These 4 T cell receptor beta chains were sequenced from one sample in a study of monozygotic twins with cystic fibrosis. TCRdb's table, derived via immunoSEQ multiplex PCR, lists solely in-frame clones and lacks some. The table includes 5,000 or so clones, roughly 97% detected once. Sequencing was done on a sample of blood. These receptors all stem from a boy between 2 and 15 years old with cystic fibrosis.

The rearrangement joins TRBV11-2 to TRBJ2-1; tentative D call: TRBD2 (6 bases). CDR1 SGHAT and CDR2 FQNNGV come from the germline V gene. The ends were cut back, 3 bases at V and 1 base at J, with 10 bases in the middle. This CDR3 spans 15 amino acids. In nucleotides, the CDR3 is TGTGCCAGCAGCTTGCGGGGTGATTCCTACAATGAGCAGTTCTTC. Its protein is CASSLRGDSYNEQFF.

The V and J genes are TRBV30 and TRBJ2-5; D possibly matches TRBD1 or TRBD2 (6 bases each). The V and J ends lost 0 bases and 4 bases respectively, with 12 bases between them. Looked up from germline, CDR1 is GTSNPN and CDR2 is SVGIG (reference sequence). The CDR3 is made up of 14 amino acids. The CDR3: CAWSVGSGAETQYF. CDR3 nucleotide sequence: TGTGCCTGGAGTGTTGGATCGGGGGCAGAGACCCAGTACTTC.

This chain links TRBV4-1 with TRBJ2-3; D perhaps matches TRBD2 (5 bases). The ends were cut back, 6 bases at V and 0 bases at J, with 13 bases in the middle. Germline V gives CDR1 MGHRA, CDR2 YSYEKL. The CDR3 totals 15 residues. CDR3 protein: CASRPLSGSTDTQYF. Here the CDR3 DNA reads TGCGCCAGCAGGCCCCTCAGCGGTAGCACAGATACGCAGTATTTT.

J is TRBJ1-2 and V is TRBV7-1; TRBD1 aligns across 9 bases. TRBV7-1 is an ORF; its function is uncertain. The CDR3 runs 15 residues. The ends lost 5 bases at V and 7 bases at J; junction bases unmatched: 11. CDR3 in amino acids: CASSPQQGAGAGYTF. For the CDR3, the DNA is TGTGCCAGCAGCCCGCAACAGGGGGCGGGCGCTGGCTACACCTTC.